The T cell receptor beta chain under discussion was sequenced for a study of cytomegalovirus exposure and HLA in healthy donors (dated by TCRdb to 2016 to 2017). Regarding the research as a whole: According to an earlier analysis of 450 to 650 of the donors, 150 million to 200 million T cells yielded some 120 million unique TCR beta sequences and 276 Gb of sequence data. Typing coverage differed by locus: A, B, C, DRB1 and DQB1 were typed in roughly 620-630 donors, DQA1 in approximately 520, DPA1 in approximately 610, and DPB1 in 450 to 480. In the later analysis, no new phenotypic data were used to find candidate immune exposures; instead, reliance was placed on TCR beta sequences and their occurrence across donors. To decide whether each TCR beta V gene segment behaved as functional or pseudogenic, an earlier analysis of fewer than 750 of the donors relied on high-throughput TCR beta sequencing. Genome-wide SNP genotypes for about 65% of the 666 donors were used in a later genetic analysis, which treated that subset as a discovery cohort. The study aimed to test whether signatures of past pathogen exposure could be identified by cataloging public T cell receptors. Donor age, sex, ethnicity and CMV serostatus were compiled alongside the repertoire data. High-throughput TCR immunosequencing, statistical association of individual TCRs with disease status, and machine learning were combined to predict cytomegalovirus infection status. The study profiled the T cell repertoires of some 610 subjects by immunosequencing and related them to cytomegalovirus serostatus. Around 320 gigabases of sequencing data and approximately 84 million unique TCR sequences were included in an early release covering about 600 HLA-typed donors. Both class I and class II loci were covered by HLA typing, at four-digit resolution. About five DR-DQ haplotypes were treated as single units for association and clustering because of strong linkage in the cohort. A later analysis re-examined previously published TCR beta repertoires from 500 to 700 donors and added high-resolution HLA genotyping to investigate patterns of TCR occurrence. In addition to the first cohort of hundreds of subjects, a separate validation cohort of approximately 110 different subjects was used. Of the 398 genotyped donors, 81% fell in the genetic ancestry cluster associated with self-reported Caucasian donors. Among some 410 genotyped donors of the cohort, an average of around 240,000 unique TCR beta nucleotide sequences were sequenced per donor, roughly 20% of them non-productive. Every repertoire in the discovery cohort had been generated on one and the same sequencing platform.

On this clone itself: It lacks a known antigen. The record has no base qualities; no much larger clone is one base away.

The germline V gene encodes CDR1 SGHNT and CDR2 YENEEA. The CDR3, from cysteine to phenylalanine, totals 18 residues. The kept DNA is CDR3 alone, 54 bases in frame from the first base. V is trimmed back by 1 base and J by 0 bases, and the junction contains 9 bases that no gene match accounts for. The cohort consisted of approximately 670 healthy bone marrow donors. All cohort members were sampled while nominally healthy, although unrecorded immune exposures were likely present. The donor was CMV seropositive and was included in the group of 270 or so seropositive cohort members. Each donor provided a peripheral blood sample, and peripheral blood mononuclear cells were used for TCR beta sequencing. Genomic DNA was extracted from the blood cell samples with the Qiagen DNeasy Blood Extraction Kit. What the study reported, not specific to this receptor: Assigning TCR associations to individual alleles was difficult when HLA alleles, especially DR and DQ, strongly co-occurred. Some IMGT-functional V segments, including TRBV6-2 and TRBV6-3, could not be distinguished by the 87-base-pair reads and were therefore excluded. In a later analysis, HLA-associated TCR beta chains showed more clonal expansion and lower generation probabilities than non-associated chains that were equally common. Because HLA typing was unavailable for some donors at each locus, only the typed subset was used in association tests. The authors suggested that the approach could potentially be generalized to other disease states and immunological phenotypes. Most TCR sequences were observed very rarely across donors, whereas some public TCRs were present in many individuals. In the study, approximately 160 TCR beta chains were listed as associated with cytomegalovirus. Only TCR beta chains were sequenced in this cohort, and the absence of alpha or paired-chain data limited detectable features. In a later analysis, several top co-occurrence clusters were reported to appear linked to parvovirus B19, influenza, CMV and Epstein-Barr virus. Cytomegalovirus status was reported to be diagnosed by the classifier with high specificity and sensitivity in both the original and validation cohorts. A cluster of highly shared sequence variants was judged likely to represent a technical artifact of the sequencing pipeline. The presence/absence analyses assumed that sequencing depth was roughly uniform across donors, and that assumption may not be true. For the cohort, immune exposure information was limited to CMV serostatus. The earlier analysis of approximately 590 of the donors excluded approximately 17 rarely observed V segments, including chromosome 9 orphons, because counts were too low. According to a later analysis, TCR association rates differed among HLA loci, with DRB1 alleles showing the most associated TCRs and HLA-C alleles showing the fewest. Correlated functional status among segregating V segments might be attributable to linkage disequilibrium, but an unknown experimental factor could not be ruled out. A later analysis associated 16,951 TCR beta sequences with specific HLA alleles at a false discovery rate of 0.05. In a later analysis, most CMV-associated TCR beta chains were found to appear HLA-restricted, with HLA associations seemingly driven largely by CMV exposure. In a later genetic analysis, fewer N-insertions in productive TCRs were reported among donors in an Asian-associated ancestry cluster than the roughly 670-donor mean. In an earlier analysis of approximately 590 of the donors, most TCR beta V segments appeared in productive rearrangements about 87% or about 30% of the time, broadly matching IMGT annotations. A later genetic analysis associated a missense DCLRE1C variant with V-gene and J-gene trimming of TCR beta chains, and an independent cohort replicated the association. In vitro tests confirmed that a few of the cytomegalovirus-associated TCR beta chains recognize cytomegalovirus antigens. A further reported finding was that TCR beta sequences accurately predicted the HLA-A and HLA-B alleles for most subjects in the first cohort.

The library was made by the immunoSEQ multiplex PCR assay. For the multiplex PCR, a mixture combining 60 forward primers for TCR Vbeta segments and 13 reverse primers for TCR Jbeta segments was used. The CDR3 region of rearranged TCR beta genes was amplified from genomic DNA by a multiplex PCR assay. The Illumina HiSeq System was used to sequence the amplified TCR beta libraries as 87-base-pair reads. Per the authors' processing: A later analysis counted 65 million to 90 million unique TCR beta chains across the 550 to 750 repertoires, and 10 million to 12 million of these chains were shared by at least two donors. A nearest-neighbor algorithm error-corrected the raw reads and collapsed the reads into unique sequences, merging closely related sequences to remove PCR and sequencing errors. Alignment of CDR3 sequences to IMGT reference sequences was used to assign V, D and J gene segments. Each retained sequence needed at least a six-nucleotide match to both a V gene segment and a J gene segment. Rearrangements were called productive when the CDR3 lacked stop codons and stayed in frame with V and J; all others were non-productive. CDR3 was defined by IMGT convention, running from the second conserved V-encoded cysteine to the conserved J-encoded phenylalanine. In an earlier analysis of just under 600 of the donors, sequences lacking an unambiguous match to a single V gene segment were excluded. In an earlier analysis of some 590 of the donors, V segments were called functional above 56.7% productive rearrangements and were called segregating when the between-donor standard deviation exceeded 5%. A statistical classification framework was built for diagnosing cytomegalovirus status from the catalog of TCR beta chain sequences. V and J gene assignment, in a later analysis, came from comparing TCR nucleotide sequences with IMGT/GENE-DB human TR gene sequences. The TCRdist pipeline was used in a later analysis to assign CDR3 sequences and most-parsimonious VDJ recombination scenarios. In a later analysis, every TCR beta chain was defined by the combination of its CDR3 amino acid sequence and its V-gene family, and reads without a unique V-gene family were dropped. In a later analysis, 550 to 650 highly shared, low-generation-probability nucleotide sequences were removed to address suspected cross-contamination and a sequencing artifact. In a later analysis, a clonal expansion index for each public chain was calculated from normalized within-repertoire ranks of inferred template counts. In a later analysis, generation probabilities were computed with a VDJ recombination model fitted to out-of-frame rearrangements, and the resulting probabilities were checked against IGoR. In a later analysis, hypergeometric tests were used to score TCR-TCR, TCR-HLA and TCR-CMV co-occurrence, with a repertoire-size bias correction applied to TCR pairs. To estimate false discovery rates, a later analysis permuted the HLA or CMV assignments 20 times. A later analysis grouped co-occurring TCRs with DBSCAN, adding TCRdist sequence similarity when clustering within HLA-allele-positive subsets. Co-occurrence clustering excluded repertoires with fewer than 30,000 or more than 120,000 public chains, plus five with anomalous nucleotide sharing. This is the immuneACCESS table as TCRdb keeps it, with only in-frame sequences that have V and J called. A part of the clones is gone; compared with another copy, unresolved V genes explain less than half, and the rest is unexplained. That table supplies the V and J calls and clone size; D and trimming were determined from the DNA. Counted in this sample were roughly 180,000 clones; about 80% of them appeared once. The ten largest clones capture 6% to 7.5% of the sample.

This clonotype was sampled from a man aged 30 to 39 in good health and CMV-seropositive. This chain joins TRBV11-3 to TRBJ2-1; a stretch of 7 junction bases matches TRBD2. Sequencing used PBMCs. The DNA reads as follows: TGTGCCAGCAGCTTAGTAAGGTGGGGGGGGGTCTCCTACAATGAGCAGTTCTTC. This encodes CASSLVRWGGVSYNEQFF.